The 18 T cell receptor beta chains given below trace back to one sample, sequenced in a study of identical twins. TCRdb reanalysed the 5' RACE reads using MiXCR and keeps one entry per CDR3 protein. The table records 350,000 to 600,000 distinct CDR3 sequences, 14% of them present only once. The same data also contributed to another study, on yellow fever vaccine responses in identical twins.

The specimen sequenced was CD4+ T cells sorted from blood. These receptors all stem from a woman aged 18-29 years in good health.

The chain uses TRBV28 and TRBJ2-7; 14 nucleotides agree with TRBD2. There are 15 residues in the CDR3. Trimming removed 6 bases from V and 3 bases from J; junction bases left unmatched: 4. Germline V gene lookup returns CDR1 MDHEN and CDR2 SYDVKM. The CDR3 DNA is TGTGCCAGCAGACCTGGACTAGCGGGAGGCTACGAGCAGTACTTC. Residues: CASRPGLAGGYEQYF.

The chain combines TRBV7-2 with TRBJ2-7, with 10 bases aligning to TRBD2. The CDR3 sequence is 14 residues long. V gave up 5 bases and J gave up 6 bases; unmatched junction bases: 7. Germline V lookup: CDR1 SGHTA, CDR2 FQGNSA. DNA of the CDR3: TGTGCCAGCAGCCCCTCTAGCGGGAGTTGCGAGCAGTACTTC. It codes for CASSPSSGSCEQYF.

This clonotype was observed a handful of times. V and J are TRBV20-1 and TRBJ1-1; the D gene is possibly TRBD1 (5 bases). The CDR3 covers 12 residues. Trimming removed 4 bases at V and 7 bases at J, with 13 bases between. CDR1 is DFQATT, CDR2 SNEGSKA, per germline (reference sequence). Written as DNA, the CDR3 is TGCAGTGCTACCGATAAGGGGTATGAAGCTTTCTTT. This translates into CSATDKGYEAFF.

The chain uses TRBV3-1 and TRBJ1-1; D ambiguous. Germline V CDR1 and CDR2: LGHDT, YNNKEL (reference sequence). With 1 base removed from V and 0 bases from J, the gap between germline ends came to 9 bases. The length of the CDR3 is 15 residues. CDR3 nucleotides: TGTGCCAGCAGCCAAGGAGGTGGCGTGAACACTGAAGCTTTCTTT. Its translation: CASSQGGGVNTEAFF. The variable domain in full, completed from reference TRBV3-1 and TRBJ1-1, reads DTAVSQTPKYLVTQMGNDKSIKCEQNLGHDTMYWYKQDSKKFLKIMFSYNNKELIINETVPNRFSPKSPDKAHLNLHINSLELGDSAVYFCASSQGGGVNTEAFFGQGTRLTVV.

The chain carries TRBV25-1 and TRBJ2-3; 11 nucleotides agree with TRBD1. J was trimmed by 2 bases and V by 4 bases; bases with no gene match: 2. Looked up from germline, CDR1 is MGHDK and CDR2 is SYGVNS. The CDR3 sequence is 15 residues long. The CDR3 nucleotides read TGTGCCAGCAGTGGGGACAGGGGGATCACAGATACGCAGTATTTT. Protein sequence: CASSGDRGITDTQYF.

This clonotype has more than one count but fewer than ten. CDR3 bases: TGTGCCAGCAGTGCCCAACCGGGACTAGCGGTTAATGAGCAGTTCTTC. Translating it yields CASSAQPGLAVNEQFF. The chain employs TRBV25-1 and TRBJ2-1; 11 bases match TRBD2. The V and J ends lost 4 bases and 7 bases, in that order; junction bases with no gene match: 9. The CDR3 length is 16 residues. Germline V lookup: CDR1 MGHDK, CDR2 SYGVNS.

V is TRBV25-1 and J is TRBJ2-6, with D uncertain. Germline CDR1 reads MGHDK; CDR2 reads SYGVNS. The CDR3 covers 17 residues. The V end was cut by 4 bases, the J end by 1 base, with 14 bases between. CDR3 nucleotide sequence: TGTGCCAGCAGTGCCCCACGTATGGGTTCTGGGGCCAACGTCCTGACTTTC. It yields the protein CASSAPRMGSGANVLTF.

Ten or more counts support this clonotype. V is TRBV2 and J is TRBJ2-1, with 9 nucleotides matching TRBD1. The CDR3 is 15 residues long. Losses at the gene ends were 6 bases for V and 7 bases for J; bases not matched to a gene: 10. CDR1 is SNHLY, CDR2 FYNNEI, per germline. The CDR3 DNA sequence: TGTGCCAGCAGCCCCAGACAGGGGGAATGGAATGAGCAGTTCTTC. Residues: CASSPRQGEWNEQFF.

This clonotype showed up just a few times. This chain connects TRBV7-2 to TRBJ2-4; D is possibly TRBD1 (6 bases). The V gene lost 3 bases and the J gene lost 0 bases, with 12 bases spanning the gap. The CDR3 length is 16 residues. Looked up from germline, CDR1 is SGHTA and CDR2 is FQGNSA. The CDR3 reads CASSLDRSLAKNIQYF. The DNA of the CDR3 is TGTGCCAGCAGCTTGGACAGATCCCTAGCCAAAAACATTCAGTACTTC.

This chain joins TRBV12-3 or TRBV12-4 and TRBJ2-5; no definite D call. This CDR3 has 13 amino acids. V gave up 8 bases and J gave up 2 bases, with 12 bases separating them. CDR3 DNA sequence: TGTGCCAGCGAAAGGGCTCCTCAAGAGACCCAGTACTTC. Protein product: CASERAPQETQYF.

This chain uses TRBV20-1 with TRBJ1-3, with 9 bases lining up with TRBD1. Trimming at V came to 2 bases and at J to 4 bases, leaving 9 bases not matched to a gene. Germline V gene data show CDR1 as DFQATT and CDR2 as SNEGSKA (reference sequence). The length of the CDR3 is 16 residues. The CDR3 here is CSARPGQGNSGNTIYF. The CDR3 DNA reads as TGCAGTGCTAGACCAGGACAGGGGAACTCGGGAAACACCATATATTTT.

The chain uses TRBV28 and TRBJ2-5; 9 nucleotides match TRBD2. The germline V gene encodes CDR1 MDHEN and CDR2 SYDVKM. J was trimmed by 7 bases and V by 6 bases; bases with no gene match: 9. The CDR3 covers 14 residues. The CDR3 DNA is TGTGCCAGCAGAATAGCGGGAGCCCGGGGGACCCAGTACTTC. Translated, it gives CASRIAGARGTQYF.

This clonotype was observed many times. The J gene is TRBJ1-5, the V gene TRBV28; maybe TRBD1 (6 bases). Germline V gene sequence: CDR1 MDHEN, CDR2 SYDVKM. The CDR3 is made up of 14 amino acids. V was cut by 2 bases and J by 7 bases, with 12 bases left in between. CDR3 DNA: TGTGCCAGCAGTTTAGGCTTAGGGGGACAGCCCCAGCATTTT. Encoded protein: CASSLGLGGQPQHF.

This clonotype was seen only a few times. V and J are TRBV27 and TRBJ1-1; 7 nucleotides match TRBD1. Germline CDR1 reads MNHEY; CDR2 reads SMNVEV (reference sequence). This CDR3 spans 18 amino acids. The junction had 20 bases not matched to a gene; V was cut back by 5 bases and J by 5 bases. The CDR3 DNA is TGTGCCAGCAGTAACCAACCACAGGGGAAGGGGTCGGTTACTGAAGCTTTCTTT. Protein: CASSNQPQGKGSVTEAFF.

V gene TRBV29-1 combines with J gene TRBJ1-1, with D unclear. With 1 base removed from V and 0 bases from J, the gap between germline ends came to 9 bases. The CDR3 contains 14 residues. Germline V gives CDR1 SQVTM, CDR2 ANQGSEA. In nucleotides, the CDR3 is TGCAGCGTTGAAGTTCAGAGATTGAACACTGAAGCTTTCTTT. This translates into CSVEVQRLNTEAFF.

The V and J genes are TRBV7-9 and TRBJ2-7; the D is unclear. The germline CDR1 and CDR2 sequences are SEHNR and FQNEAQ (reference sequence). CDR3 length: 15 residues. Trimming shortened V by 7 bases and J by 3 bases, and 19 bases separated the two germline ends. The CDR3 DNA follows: TGTGCCAGCAACCCCTTGGCGTCAATGAGCTACGAGCAGTACTTC. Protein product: CASNPLASMSYEQYF.

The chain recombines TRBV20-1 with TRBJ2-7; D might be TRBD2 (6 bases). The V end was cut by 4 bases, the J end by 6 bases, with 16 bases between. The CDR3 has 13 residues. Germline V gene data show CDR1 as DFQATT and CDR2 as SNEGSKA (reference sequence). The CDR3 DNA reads TGCAGTGCTATAAGGTCGGGGGTGGGCGAGCAGTACTTC. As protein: CSAIRSGVGEQYF.

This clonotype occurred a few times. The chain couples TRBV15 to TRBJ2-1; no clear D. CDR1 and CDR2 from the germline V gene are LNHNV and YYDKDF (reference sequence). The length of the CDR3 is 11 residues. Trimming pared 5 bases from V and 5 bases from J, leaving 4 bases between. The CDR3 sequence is CATSVDNEQFF. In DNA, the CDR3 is TGTGCCACCAGCGTAGACAATGAGCAGTTCTTC.